The rows below give T cell receptor beta chains drawn from one sample of a study of T cells after yellow fever vaccination. A single record per CDR3 protein comes from TCRdb applying MiXCR to the 5' RACE reads. The sample lists 300,000 or so distinct CDR3 sequences; roughly 8.3% were seen once. Source: PBMCs, taken 35 to 50 days after the first yellow fever vaccination. The origin of the receptors is a man aged 18-30 years who received the YFV17D yellow fever vaccine. The CDR3 runs from the conserved cysteine through the conserved F or W. The D gene is left open where the match is weak. A row's size may be missing; if present it is once, few, many or a size class.

>TRBV20-1|.|.|TRBJ1-4
TGCAGTGCTAGAGATCTCGGGAATAATGAAAAACTGCTTTTT
CSARDLGNNEKLLF
>TRBV5-1|.|few|TRBJ2-1
TGCGCCAGCAGCTTGGCCGAGTCATTTCGGAGTAGTGAGCAGTTCTTC
CASSLAESFRSSEQFF
>TRBV6-1|.|many|TRBJ1-5
TGTGCCAGCAGTGAAGGGGGCGCGTCCCTCTATAGCAATCAGCCCCAGCATTTT
CASSEGGASLYSNQPQHF
>TRBV4-3|TRBD1|few|TRBJ2-3
TGCGCCAGCAGCCAGGACTTAGGGGGCGCAGATACGCAGTATTTT
CASSQDLGGADTQYF
>TRBV28|TRBD1|many|TRBJ1-4
TGTGCCAGCAGCCCCGGGACAGGGGTGGAAAAACTGTTTTTT
CASSPGTGVEKLFF
>TRBV10-2|.|.|TRBJ1-3
TGCGCCAGCAGTGAGTCGACCCCTTACTCTGGAAACACCATATATTTT
CASSESTPYSGNTIYF
>TRBV5-1|.|many|TRBJ1-5
TGCGCCAGCAGCTTGGCGTCAGGGGATCAGCCCCAGCATTTT
CASSLASGDQPQHF
>TRBV19|.|few|TRBJ2-7
TGTGCCAGTAGTTCAGGGGCCTACGAGCAGTACTTC
CASSSGAYEQYF
>TRBV30|.|.|TRBJ1-5
TGTGCCTGGAGTGTAGGCCTCGCGGGGCCCCAGCATTTT
CAWSVGLAGPQHF
>TRBV6-1|TRBD1|.|TRBJ1-6
TGTGCCAGCAGTACAACCAGGGGGCGAGGAAATTCACCCCTCCACTTT
CASSTTRGRGNSPLHF
>TRBV5-1|.|many|TRBJ2-2
TGCGCCAGCACGAGGGACACCAACACCGGGGAGCTGTTTTTT
CASTRDTNTGELFF
>TRBV19|.|.|TRBJ1-6
TGTGCCAGTAGTATGGAAAGGGCAAATTCACCCCTCCACTTT
CASSMERANSPLHF
>TRBV6-2/TRBV6-3|TRBD1|few|TRBJ2-5
TGTGCCAGCAGTTATCTCTTGGACAGGCAAGAGACCCAGTACTTC
CASSYLLDRQETQYF
>TRBV7-9|.|.|TRBJ1-1
TGTGCCAGCAGCTCGCCCGTTCCCCGGGCCACTGAAGCTTTCTTT
CASSSPVPRATEAFF
>TRBV20-1|TRBD1|few|TRBJ2-7
TGCAGTGCTAAGGACCCCGGGACAGGGACCTACGAGCAGTACTTC
CSAKDPGTGTYEQYF
>TRBV2|.|few|TRBJ1-2
TGTGCCAGCAGTCTGGACATAAACTATGGCTACACCTTC
CASSLDINYGYTF
>TRBV2|.|few|TRBJ2-3
TGTGCCAGCAGTACGGGGGCCTACGGGTATACGCAGTATTTT
CASSTGAYGYTQYF
>TRBV7-9|.|few|TRBJ2-4
TGTGCCAGCAGCCCTTCGGGGGTTCAATACTTC
CASSPSGVQYF
>TRBV29-1|TRBD1|few|TRBJ1-4
TGCAGCGCCCGACATACAGGACAGGGTTTGGGAAAACTGTTTTTT
CSARHTGQGLGKLFF
>TRBV19|.|few|TRBJ2-7
TGTGCCAGTAGTATCCGGGGCATCTACGAGCAGTACTTC
CASSIRGIYEQYF
>TRBV10-3|.|few|TRBJ2-7
TGTGCCATCAGTGACCACGAGACAAATACCTACGAGCAGTACTTC
CAISDHETNTYEQYF
>TRBV29-1|.|few|TRBJ1-3
TGCAGCGGGACCGGGGTACCTGGAAACACCATATATTTT
CSGTGVPGNTIYF
>TRBV5-4|TRBD2|many|TRBJ2-1
TGTGCCAGCAGCCTACCGGGACTAGCGACCAATGAGCAGTTCTTC
CASSLPGLATNEQFF
>TRBV29-1|TRBD2|few|TRBJ2-3
TGCAGCGTTGCTAGCGGGGGCTACACAGATACGCAGTATTTT
CSVASGGYTDTQYF
>TRBV5-4|TRBD1|many|TRBJ2-7
TGTGCCAGCAGCTTTGGGGACAGGGTTTTCTACGAGCAGTACTTC
CASSFGDRVFYEQYF
>TRBV6-5|.|.|TRBJ2-3
TGTGCCAGCAGTTACAACGTCCACACAGATACGCAGTATTTT
CASSYNVHTDTQYF
>TRBV5-6|.|few|TRBJ2-6
TGTGCCAGCAGCTGGGGGCTTGGGGCCAACGTCCTGACTTTC
CASSWGLGANVLTF
>TRBV6-1|TRBD1|.|TRBJ1-2
TGTGCCACCAGATTCCAGGGGGCCAATGGCTACACCTTC
CATRFQGANGYTF
>TRBV4-3|.|many|TRBJ1-5
TGCGCCAGCAGCCAGGACCTGACGGGGGATCAGCCCCAGCATTTT
CASSQDLTGDQPQHF
>TRBV11-2|TRBD1|many|TRBJ1-3
TGTGCCAGCAGCACCCTAGGACAGGGGGGAAACACCATATATTTT
CASSTLGQGGNTIYF
>TRBV5-4|.|.|TRBJ2-1
TGTGCCAGCAGCTTGGCCTTTGGGGGTACCTACAATGAGCAGTTCTTC
CASSLAFGGTYNEQFF
>TRBV6-6|TRBD1|.|TRBJ1-1
TGTGCCAGCAGTTACCAGGGGGCTTGGGAAGCTTTCTTT
CASSYQGAWEAFF
>TRBV5-1|TRBD2|many|TRBJ2-5
TGCGCCAGCAGCTTGACCCTAGCGGGGAGGTCGGAGACCCAGTACTTC
CASSLTLAGRSETQYF
>TRBV6-2/TRBV6-3|.|few|TRBJ1-6
TGTGCCAGCAGTTACTCATCTTTCCTGGACGGCCAGAGCTCCTATAATTCACCCCTCCACTTT
CASSYSSFLDGQSSYNSPLHF
>TRBV24-1|TRBD1|.|TRBJ2-2
TGTGCCACCAGTGATTTGGACAGGGACACCGGGGAGCTGTTATTT
CATSDLDRDTGELLF
>TRBV27|.|few|TRBJ1-2
TGTGCCAGCGGCCCCGGGGGTAAAGTCTACACCTTC
CASGPGGKVYTF
>TRBV20-1|TRBD1|.|TRBJ2-7
TGCAGTGCCATAGGACAGGGGGCAGGTCCCTACGAGCAGTACTTC
CSAIGQGAGPYEQYF
>TRBV14|.|few|TRBJ2-1
TGTGCCAGCAGCCAAGCTTCTCTACGAGACGGCAATGAGCAGTTCTTC
CASSQASLRDGNEQFF
>TRBV5-4|.|.|TRBJ1-1
TGTGCCAGCAGTGACGAGCGATCCACTGAAGCTTTCTTT
CASSDERSTEAFF
>TRBV20-1|.|.|TRBJ1-6
TGCAGTGCTAGACCTCCCTGGTCCTCCTATAATTCACCCCTCCACTTT
CSARPPWSSYNSPLHF
>TRBV20-1|.|.|TRBJ1-4
TGCAGTGCTAGCCACCCCTTGGCGGACCCATATGAAAAACTGTTTTTT
CSASHPLADPYEKLFF
>TRBV9|TRBD2|few|TRBJ2-1
TGTGCCAGCAGCGTAGCAGCGGGGCGGGACAATGAGCAGTTCTTC
CASSVAAGRDNEQFF
>TRBV20-1|.|few|TRBJ2-7
TGCAGTATACCAAGTACCATCAGACCCTACGAGCAGTACTTC
CSIPSTIRPYEQYF
>TRBV7-2|.|few|TRBJ2-7
TGTGCCAGCAGCTTATCCGGGACAACGTTCTACGAGCAGTACTTC
CASSLSGTTFYEQYF
>TRBV28|TRBD1|.|TRBJ1-4
TGTGCCAGCAAGGAGGGGACAGGGGTTGAAAAACTGTTTTTT
CASKEGTGVEKLFF
>TRBV29-1|TRBD1|few|TRBJ2-1
TGCAGCACCCCGGGACAGAGAACTTATGAGCAGTTCTTC
CSTPGQRTYEQFF
>TRBV4-2|.|many|TRBJ1-1
TGTGCCAGCAGCCAAGATGGCATGGCGGCTTTCTTT
CASSQDGMAAFF
>TRBV20-1|TRBD1|few|TRBJ2-1
TGCAGTGCTAGCCAGGGGGACAATGAGCAGTTCTTC
CSASQGDNEQFF
>TRBV5-1|.|few|TRBJ1-4
TGCGCCAGCAGCTCAGACTCAACTAATGAAAAACTGTTTTTT
CASSSDSTNEKLFF
>TRBV20-1|TRBD1|few|TRBJ1-2
TGCAGTGCTGACAACAGGGGGTTGGACTATGGCTACACCTTC
CSADNRGLDYGYTF
>TRBV11-2|TRBD1|.|TRBJ1-6
TGTGCCAGCAGCCCACGGACAGGGGCGGATTCACCCCTCCACTTT
CASSPRTGADSPLHF
>TRBV15|.|few|TRBJ1-1
TGTGCCACCAGCAGAGACGGGCGCAGGGCTGAAGCTTTCTTT
CATSRDGRRAEAFF
>TRBV11-2|TRBD2|many|TRBJ2-3
TGTGCCAGCCCAGCGGGGCCTACGGCAGATACGCAGTATTTT
CASPAGPTADTQYF
>TRBV12-3/TRBV12-4|.|.|TRBJ1-5
TGTGCCAGCAGTCCGGGTTGGCAGCCCCAGCATTTT
CASSPGWQPQHF
>TRBV7-9|.|few|TRBJ1-2
TGTGCCAGCAGCTTAGAGTTTCAAACTAACTATGGCTACACCTTC
CASSLEFQTNYGYTF